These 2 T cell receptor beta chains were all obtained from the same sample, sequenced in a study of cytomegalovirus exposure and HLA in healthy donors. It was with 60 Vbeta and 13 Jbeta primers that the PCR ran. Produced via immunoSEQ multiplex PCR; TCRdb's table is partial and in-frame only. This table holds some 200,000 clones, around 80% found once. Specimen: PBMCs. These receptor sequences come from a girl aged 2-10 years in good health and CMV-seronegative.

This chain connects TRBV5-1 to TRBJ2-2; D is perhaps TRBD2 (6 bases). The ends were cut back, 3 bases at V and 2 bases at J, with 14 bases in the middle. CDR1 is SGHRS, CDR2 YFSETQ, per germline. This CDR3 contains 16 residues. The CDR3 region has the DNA TGCGCCAGCAGCTCCTCGGGGGTAAGCAACACCGGGGAGCTGTTTTTT. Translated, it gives CASSSSGVSNTGELFF.

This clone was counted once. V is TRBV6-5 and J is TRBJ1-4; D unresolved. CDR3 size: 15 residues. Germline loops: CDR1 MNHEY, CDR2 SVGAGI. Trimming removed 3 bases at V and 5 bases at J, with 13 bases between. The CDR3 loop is CASSYTGRPNEKLFF. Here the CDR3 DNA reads TGTGCCAGCAGTTATACGGGGAGGCCGAATGAAAAACTGTTTTTT.